The rows below give T cell receptor beta chains drawn from one sample of a study of blood T cells in healthy people across ages. TCRdb itself ran the 5' RACE reads through MiXCR, one entry per CDR3 protein. The sample shows hundreds of thousands of distinct CDR3 sequences, roughly 50% of them seen only once. The sequencing input was blood. Receptors originate from a man between 60 and 70 years old in good health. Both conserved end residues are part of each CDR3. The D gene is left open where the match is weak. Clone size is given for some rows only: seen once, a few or many times, or a class if the clone is expanded.

V	D	size	J	CDR3	DNA
TRBV10-3	NA	NA	TRBJ1-4	CAISEAGEGEKLFF	TGTGCCATCAGTGAGGCCGGAGAGGGTGAAAAACTGTTTTTT
TRBV12-3/TRBV12-4	NA	NA	TRBJ2-2	CAMAVNTGELFF	TGTGCCATGGCCGTGAACACCGGGGAGCTGTTTTTT
TRBV29-1	NA	few	TRBJ2-5	CSVNTPRETQYF	TGCAGCGTTAACACCCCTCGGGAGACCCAGTACTTC
TRBV3-1	TRBD1	NA	TRBJ1-2	CASSHLFQGAGGGYTF	TGTGCCAGCAGCCACCTATTTCAGGGGGCTGGAGGTGGCTACACCTTC
TRBV7-2	NA	NA	TRBJ2-1	CASSLAGGPYNKQFF	TGTGCCAGCAGCTTAGCAGGGGGGCCCTACAATAAGCAGTTCTTC
TRBV10-1	TRBD2	NA	TRBJ2-1	CATGTSAYNEQFF	TGCGCCACCGGGACTAGCGCGTACAATGAGCAGTTCTTC
TRBV10-3	TRBD2	NA	TRBJ2-5	CAIKPGGGQETQYF	TGTGCCATCAAGCCCGGGGGGGGCCAAGAGACCCAGTACTTC
TRBV6-6	NA	NA	TRBJ1-2	CASSLEQMNYGYTF	TGTGCCAGCAGTTTGGAACAGATGAACTATGGCTACACCTTC
TRBV20-1	TRBD1	NA	TRBJ1-2	CSAGGGSYYGYTF	TGCAGTGCTGGAGGGGGCAGCTACTATGGCTACACCTTC
TRBV6-5	TRBD1	NA	TRBJ1-2	CASSYGTGGASDYGYTF	TGTGCCAGCAGTTACGGGACAGGGGGCGCTTCCGACTATGGCTACACCTTC
TRBV14	TRBD1	NA	TRBJ1-2	CASSSKAGTGANYGYTF	TGTGCCAGCAGCTCCAAAGCCGGGACAGGGGCTAACTATGGCTACACCTTC
TRBV6-4	NA	NA	TRBJ2-7	CASQPPLSSYEQYF	TGTGCCAGCCAGCCACCTCTGAGCTCCTACGAGCAGTACTTC
TRBV6-1	TRBD1	NA	TRBJ1-2	CASSGGDREGGYTF	TGTGCCAGCAGTGGTGGGGACAGGGAAGGCGGCTACACCTTC
TRBV3-1	TRBD2	NA	TRBJ2-1	CASSPGLAPGYNEQFF	TGTGCCAGCAGCCCCGGACTAGCCCCGGGCTACAATGAGCAGTTCTTC
TRBV5-8	NA	NA	TRBJ2-7	CASSLGQLLSYEQYF	TGTGCCAGCAGCTTGGGGCAGCTACTCTCCTACGAGCAGTACTTC
TRBV6-2/TRBV6-3	NA	NA	TRBJ2-3	CASSSPSVGTQYF	TGTGCCAGCAGTTCCCCCTCGGTGGGGACGCAGTATTTT
TRBV29-1	TRBD1	few	TRBJ1-2	CSVARDRVYGYTF	TGCAGCGTTGCCCGGGACAGGGTATATGGCTACACCTTC
TRBV7-2	NA	few	TRBJ2-5	CASSLAERGKETQYF	TGTGCCAGCAGCTTAGCCGAAAGGGGGAAAGAGACCCAGTACTTC
TRBV27	NA	NA	TRBJ1-6	CASSSRGPNSPLHF	TGTGCCAGCAGTTCTAGGGGCCCGAATTCACCCCTCCACTTT
TRBV7-9	TRBD1	few	TRBJ2-6	CASSSWRQGLTGANVLTF	TGTGCCAGCAGCTCTTGGCGACAGGGTCTTACTGGGGCCAACGTCCTGACTTTC
TRBV10-3	TRBD1	NA	TRBJ1-2	CAISGTGNLNYGYTF	TGTGCCATCAGTGGGACAGGAAACCTTAACTATGGCTACACCTTC
TRBV7-2	TRBD2	few	TRBJ2-3	CASSLSSGWADTQYF	TGTGCCAGCAGCTTATCTAGCGGTTGGGCAGATACGCAGTATTTT
TRBV5-1	TRBD1	NA	TRBJ2-2	CASQHGDRDTGELFF	TGCGCCAGCCAGCACGGGGACAGGGACACCGGGGAGCTGTTTTTT
TRBV7-2	TRBD2	NA	TRBJ2-3	CASSSKRGGGTDTQYF	TGTGCCAGCAGCTCCAAGCGGGGGGGAGGCACAGATACGCAGTATTTT
TRBV5-1	NA	few	TRBJ2-1	CASSGSGGYNEQFF	TGCGCCAGCAGCGGCTCCGGGGGCTACAATGAGCAGTTCTTC
TRBV9	TRBD1	once	TRBJ1-2	CASRNPGQGARNYGYTF	TGTGCCAGCAGGAACCCGGGACAGGGGGCGAGAAACTATGGCTACACCTTC
TRBV28	NA	NA	TRBJ1-2	CASSLGRVGYTF	TGTGCCAGCAGTTTAGGTCGGGTTGGCTACACCTTC
TRBV27	NA	few	TRBJ1-1	CASSLSANTEAFF	TGTGCCAGCAGTTTAAGCGCCAACACTGAAGCTTTCTTT
TRBV2	TRBD1	NA	TRBJ2-6	CASRPGQGFMANVLTF	TGTGCCAGCAGACCGGGACAGGGTTTTATGGCCAACGTCCTGACTTTC
TRBV15	NA	few	TRBJ2-1	CATSRDRGREQFF	TGTGCCACCAGCAGAGATAGGGGACGGGAGCAGTTCTTC
TRBV29-1	TRBD2	NA	TRBJ2-1	CSAATSGRDNEQFF	TGCAGCGCTGCGACTAGCGGGAGGGACAATGAGCAGTTCTTC
TRBV11-2	NA	NA	TRBJ2-1	CASSSEGEYGNEQFF	TGTGCCAGCAGCTCCGAGGGTGAATACGGGAATGAGCAGTTCTTC
TRBV20-1	NA	few	TRBJ2-3	CSATSGAITDTQYF	TGCAGTGCTACCTCAGGGGCTATCACAGATACGCAGTATTTT
TRBV7-6	NA	NA	TRBJ2-5	CASTLQGKETQYF	TGTGCCAGCACCCTACAGGGAAAAGAGACCCAGTACTTC
TRBV7-2	NA	few	TRBJ2-1	CASSLARPYNEQFF	TGTGCCAGCAGCTTAGCGCGGCCCTACAATGAGCAGTTCTTC
TRBV9	NA	once	TRBJ1-1	CASSGEGGTEAFF	TGTGCCAGCAGCGGGGAAGGGGGCACTGAAGCTTTCTTT
TRBV7-8	NA	NA	TRBJ1-5	CASSLGTGGYRPQHF	TGTGCCAGCAGCTTAGGGACCGGGGGGTACAGGCCCCAGCATTTT
TRBV3-1	NA	NA	TRBJ2-7	CASSLEAGQYEQYF	TGTGCCAGCAGCCTTGAGGCGGGCCAATACGAGCAGTACTTC
TRBV5-8	NA	NA	TRBJ2-4	CASSPSDRHKNIQYF	TGTGCCAGCAGCCCTTCGGACCGCCACAAAAACATTCAGTACTTC
TRBV7-2	TRBD2	NA	TRBJ2-5	CASSLVLAGGLGQETQYF	TGTGCCAGCAGCTTAGTCCTAGCGGGGGGGTTGGGCCAAGAGACCCAGTACTTC
TRBV4-1	TRBD2	NA	TRBJ2-5	CASSQAGTSAETQYF	TGCGCCAGCAGCCAAGCCGGGACTAGCGCGGAGACCCAGTACTTC
TRBV29-1	TRBD2	NA	TRBJ2-6	CSVQAGAGANVLTF	TGCAGCGTACAGGCGGGGGCTGGGGCCAACGTCCTGACTTTC
TRBV7-9	NA	few	TRBJ2-5	CASSPSAETQYF	TGTGCCAGCAGCCCATCTGCGGAGACCCAGTACTTC
TRBV5-4	NA	NA	TRBJ2-5	CASHARNQETQYF	TGTGCCAGTCACGCAAGAAACCAAGAGACCCAGTACTTC
TRBV18	TRBD1	few	TRBJ2-1	CASSHRDRVGPYNEQFF	TGTGCCAGCTCACACAGGGACAGGGTTGGTCCCTACAATGAGCAGTTCTTC
TRBV12-3/TRBV12-4	TRBD1	NA	TRBJ2-1	CASRPQGETEQFF	TGTGCCAGCAGACCCCAGGGGGAAACTGAGCAGTTCTTC
TRBV4-1	TRBD2	NA	TRBJ2-3	CASSQDGAGREDTQYF	TGCGCCAGCAGCCAAGATGGGGCAGGGAGGGAAGATACGCAGTATTTT
TRBV20-1	NA	NA	TRBJ1-1	CSASGGGLDTEAFF	TGCAGTGCTAGTGGGGGGGGGTTGGACACTGAAGCTTTCTTT
TRBV12-3/TRBV12-4	NA	NA	TRBJ1-1	CASSASQGSTEAFF	TGTGCCAGCAGTGCATCCCAGGGGAGCACTGAAGCTTTCTTT
TRBV21-1	NA	NA	TRBJ2-5	CASSAPGLAETQYF	TGTGCCAGCAGCGCCCCGGGACTAGCAGAGACCCAGTACTTC
TRBV4-2	NA	NA	TRBJ1-6	CASSQDSARNSPLHF	TGTGCCAGCAGCCAAGATTCGGCGAGAAATTCACCCCTCCACTTT
TRBV2	NA	NA	TRBJ1-2	CASRATAGGGYTF	TGTGCCAGCAGGGCAACAGCAGGAGGGGGCTACACCTTC
TRBV29-1	TRBD1	few	TRBJ1-1	CSVEKDRDTEAFF	TGCAGCGTTGAAAAGGACAGGGACACTGAAGCTTTCTTT
TRBV5-1	NA	many	TRBJ1-2	CASSSGTAYGYTF	TGCGCCAGCAGCTCCGGGACGGCCTATGGCTACACCTTC
TRBV5-1	TRBD2	NA	TRBJ2-3	CASSARPPLAGGTDTQYF	TGCGCCAGCAGCGCGAGGCCTCCACTAGCGGGGGGCACAGATACGCAGTATTTT